This paragraph covers one T cell receptor beta chain sequence. This entry belongs to a study of control samples from healthy donors and cancer patients. The CDR3 has 14 amino acids. Germline V gene lookup returns CDR1 SEHNR and CDR2 FQNEAQ (reference sequence). Trimming shortened V by 4 bases and J by 2 bases, and 9 bases separated the two germline ends. Sequencing used immunoSEQ multiplex PCR; TCRdb keeps in-frame clones, though not all of them. The sample carries roughly 21,000 clones, about 85% recorded once. The chain is built from TRBV7-9 and TRBJ1-3; maybe TRBD1 (5 bases). The sequence was obtained from a man aged 55 to 70 with colorectal cancer. What was sequenced was PBMCs. CDR3 protein: CASSSQGAGNTIYF. CDR3 bases: TGTGCCAGCAGCTCGCAGGGTGCTGGAAACACCATATATTTT.